A selection of T cell receptor beta chains follows, all from one sample in a study of human T cells and chemical hapten exposure. TCRdb independently ran MiXCR on the RACE reads; one entry per CDR3 protein. The data hold 43,000 or so distinct CDR3 sequences, with 4.3% observed a single time. Input material: whole blood. The receptors were sampled from a female donor in good health. Some clones in this sample may be carry-over from other donors' samples. Both conserved end residues are part of each CDR3. A D gene is named only where the DNA matches it firmly. Some rows have no size entry. The others give once, few or many, or a class for an expanded clone.

size: NA
length: 13
D: NA
V: TRBV5-1
J: TRBJ1-2
DNA: TGCGCCAGCAGCGGCGGGACCCTCGGTGGCTACACCTTC
CDR3: CASSGGTLGGYTF

size: many
length: 16
D: NA
V: TRBV18
J: TRBJ1-5
DNA: TGTGCCAGCTCACCGTCGGGGGGGCTTGGGAATCAGCCCCAGCATTTT
CDR3: CASSPSGGLGNQPQHF

size: many
length: 14
D: NA
V: TRBV6-2/TRBV6-3
J: TRBJ1-1
DNA: TGTGCCAGCAGTTACCCGGGCGGCAACACTGAAGCTTTCTTT
CDR3: CASSYPGGNTEAFF

size: many
length: 14
D: TRBD1
V: TRBV20-1
J: TRBJ2-7
DNA: TGCAGTGCTAGAGTCGAGGACAGGGACTACGAGCAGTACTTC
CDR3: CSARVEDRDYEQYF

size: many
length: 17
D: NA
V: TRBV5-1
J: TRBJ2-2
DNA: TGCGCCAGCAGCTTACAGGGACTCAGTTTGAACACCGGGGAGCTGTTTTTT
CDR3: CASSLQGLSLNTGELFF

size: many
length: 16
D: TRBD1
V: TRBV10-3
J: TRBJ2-1
DNA: TGTGCCATCAGTGAACCGGGGACAGGGTCCTACAATGAGCAGTTCTTC
CDR3: CAISEPGTGSYNEQFF

size: many
length: 14
D: TRBD1
V: TRBV7-8
J: TRBJ2-5
DNA: TGTGCCAGCAGCCCGGACAGGGACCAAGAGACCCAGTACTTC
CDR3: CASSPDRDQETQYF

size: many
length: 15
D: NA
V: TRBV4-2
J: TRBJ1-2
DNA: TGTGCCAGCAGCCAAGGACAGGCGAATAACTATGGCTACACCTTC
CDR3: CASSQGQANNYGYTF

size: NA
length: 12
D: NA
V: TRBV19
J: TRBJ1-2
DNA: TGTGCCAGTGCAGACAGGCCGGCGGGCTACACCTTC
CDR3: CASADRPAGYTF

size: once
length: 16
D: TRBD1
V: TRBV7-8
J: TRBJ1-2
DNA: TGTGCCAGCAGCTTAGGGCAGGGGGGCGGGGCCTATGGCTACACCTTC
CDR3: CASSLGQGGGAYGYTF

size: many
length: 14
D: NA
V: TRBV12-3/TRBV12-4
J: TRBJ2-3
DNA: TGTGCCAGCACCAGAGATCAAAGGTTAGGTACGCAGTATTTT
CDR3: CASTRDQRLGTQYF

size: many
length: 16
D: NA
V: TRBV28
J: TRBJ2-1
DNA: TGTGCCAGCAGTTCCAGTCAGCCGAGCTCCTACAATGAGCAGTTCTTC
CDR3: CASSSSQPSSYNEQFF

size: few
length: 16
D: TRBD1
V: TRBV5-6
J: TRBJ1-2
DNA: TGTGCCAGCAGCACCGGACAGGGGGTGACTAACTATGGCTACACCTTC
CDR3: CASSTGQGVTNYGYTF

size: many
length: 17
D: TRBD2
V: TRBV20-1
J: TRBJ2-5
DNA: TGCAGTGCTAGAGTCCCGGGAGGGAACCTTGCTGCAGAGACCCAGTACTTC
CDR3: CSARVPGGNLAAETQYF

size: many
length: 15
D: NA
V: TRBV18
J: TRBJ2-3
DNA: TGTGCCAGCTCACCAAAAGAACTATTCACAGATACGCAGTATTTT
CDR3: CASSPKELFTDTQYF

size: many
length: 15
D: NA
V: TRBV21-1
J: TRBJ1-4
DNA: TGTGCCAGCAGCAAGAGGACCACCCGTAATGAAAAACTGTTTTTT
CDR3: CASSKRTTRNEKLFF

size: many
length: 17
D: NA
V: TRBV6-2/TRBV6-3
J: TRBJ1-1
DNA: TGTGCCAGCAGTTACCGGTGGGGGAAGCGTTTCGACACTGAAGCTTTCTTT
CDR3: CASSYRWGKRFDTEAFF

size: many
length: 11
D: NA
V: TRBV29-1
J: TRBJ1-1
DNA: TGCAGCGTTGACCGGGGCTTAGAAGCTTTCTTT
CDR3: CSVDRGLEAFF

size: many
length: 15
D: NA
V: TRBV7-3
J: TRBJ2-1
DNA: TGTGCCAGCAGCCAGTTCCTTTTAGGGAGAAATGAGCAGTTCTTC
CDR3: CASSQFLLGRNEQFF

size: many
length: 15
D: NA
V: TRBV29-1
J: TRBJ1-1
DNA: TGCAGCGTTGAAGATAGTTTCATGGGGAACACTGAAGCTTTCTTT
CDR3: CSVEDSFMGNTEAFF

size: many
length: 13
D: NA
V: TRBV7-9
J: TRBJ2-7
DNA: TGTGCCAGCAGCTTTTCAGACCGATACGAGCAGTACTTC
CDR3: CASSFSDRYEQYF

size: many
length: 16
D: TRBD2
V: TRBV6-6
J: TRBJ2-3
DNA: TGTGCCAGCAGTTCAGGACTAGCGGGGATCACAGATACGCAGTATTTT
CDR3: CASSSGLAGITDTQYF

size: many
length: 12
D: TRBD2
V: TRBV3-1
J: TRBJ2-1
DNA: TGTGCCAGCAGCCTCACGCGGGAGGAGCAGTTCTTC
CDR3: CASSLTREEQFF

size: many
length: 15
D: NA
V: TRBV4-1
J: TRBJ2-3
DNA: TGCGCCAGCAGCCAAGATCTAGGGCCCACAGATACGCAGTATTTT
CDR3: CASSQDLGPTDTQYF